This TCR beta chain came from a study of blood T cell repertoires in COVID-19. Concerning this clone: Other DNA sequences within the sample encode an identical CDR3.

Sequencing was performed with immunoSEQ multiplex PCR; in TCRdb, only in-frame clones are kept and a portion is missing. The data hold 250,000 to 350,000 clones, with about nine tenths observed a single time. Germline CDR1 SNHLY, CDR2 FYNNEI. Trimming took off 9 bases at V and 3 bases at J, with 6 bases between the two ends. CDR3 size: 11 residues. The chain links TRBV2 to TRBJ2-1; D remains unclear. The receptor was isolated from a woman aged 30 to 39 with COVID-19, enrolled during active disease. The sequenced sample was peripheral blood. The CDR3 protein is CASTNYNEQFF. In DNA form, the CDR3 reads TGTGCCAGTACAAACTACAATGAGCAGTTCTTC.